These 10 T cell receptor beta chains share one sample of origin, sequenced in a study of blood T cell repertoires in COVID-19. Only in-frame clones appear in the TCRdb table, and some are missing; sequencing was by immunoSEQ multiplex PCR. The sample carries 90,000 to 100,000 clones, roughly 80% recorded once. Sequencing was performed on peripheral blood. The receptors originated from an elderly woman with acute or convalescent COVID-19.

The V and J genes are TRBV7-6 and TRBJ2-1, with 7 bases lining up with TRBD1. With V trimmed by 4 bases and J by 3 bases, 6 bases remained unmatched. The germline gives CDR1 SGHVS, CDR2 FNYEAQ. The CDR3 runs 15 residues. The CDR3 region has the DNA TGTGCCAGCAGCTCGACAGGGTTATTCTACAATGAGCAGTTCTTC. Its protein is CASSSTGLFYNEQFF.

The V call is TRBV19, the J call TRBJ2-2; no definite D call. Trimming took 10 bases from V and 2 from J, leaving 17 bases between them. The CDR3 is made up of 15 amino acids. Germline V gene sequence: CDR1 LNHDA, CDR2 SQIVND (reference sequence). CDR3 protein: CATNVRHSNTGELFF. The CDR3 DNA is TGTGCCACCAATGTTCGGCACAGCAACACCGGGGAGCTGTTTTTT.

The V and J genes are TRBV28 and TRBJ1-6; D is unclear. The V end was cut by 5 bases, the J end by 7 bases, with 12 bases between. Germline V lookup: CDR1 MDHEN, CDR2 SYDVKM. This CDR3 has 14 residues. The DNA for the CDR3 is TGTGCCAGCAGTACGGCCGGGGAGAATTCACCCCTCCACTTT. It encodes CASSTAGENSPLHF.

V is TRBV19 and J is TRBJ1-1; no definite D call. Germline CDR1 LNHDA, CDR2 SQIVND (reference sequence). Trimming removed 6 bases at V and 1 base at J, with 9 bases between. This CDR3 spans 13 amino acids. The CDR3 loop is CASSERGNTEAFF. The CDR3, as DNA: TGTGCCAGTAGCGAGCGGGGGAACACTGAAGCTTTCTTT. The whole variable domain, remainder taken from reference TRBV19 and TRBJ1-1, is DGGITQSPKYLFRKEGQNVTLSCEQNLNHDAMYWYRQDPGQGLRLIYYSQIVNDFQKGDIAEGYSVSREKKESFPLTVTSAQKNPTAFYLCASSERGNTEAFFGQGTRLTVV.

The rearrangement uses TRBV7-2 and TRBJ2-1; perhaps TRBD2 as D (5 bases). Between the trimmed V and J ends, which lost 5 bases and 5 bases, there was a span of 19 bases. Looked up from germline, CDR1 is SGHTA and CDR2 is FQGNSA. The CDR3 covers 16 residues. CDR3 nucleotides: TGTGCCAGCAGCCCCACGGGGTCCCAACGTAACAATGAGCAGTTCTTC. Protein product: CASSPTGSQRNNEQFF.

This clone has a handful of counts. This chain connects TRBV28 to TRBJ1-3; D is ambiguous. Germline V lookup: CDR1 MDHEN, CDR2 SYDVKM. V dropped 5 bases and J dropped 0 bases, with 11 bases sitting between them. CDR3 length: 15 residues. As DNA, the CDR3 is TGTGCCAGCAGTGGAGAAATCACCTCTGGAAACACCATATATTTT. Translating it yields CASSGEITSGNTIYF.

The chain carries TRBV19 and TRBJ1-5, with a possible D match to TRBD1 (5 bases). CDR1 is LNHDA and CDR2 is SQIVND in the germline V gene (reference sequence). The CDR3 covers 16 residues. The germline V and J ends were trimmed by 5 bases and 6 bases, with 20 bases remaining between them. The CDR3 DNA sequence: TGTGCCAGTAGTCCCCACACTGGGGGGTCAATTCAGCCCCAGCATTTT. Translated, it gives CASSPHTGGSIQPQHF.

The chain has TRBV28 and TRBJ1-6; 8 bases map to TRBD1. The germline CDR1 and CDR2 sequences are MDHEN and SYDVKM. The CDR3 spans 15 residues. Losses at the gene ends were 4 bases for V and 9 bases for J; bases not matched to a gene: 8. CDR3 sequence: CASSSGTGKGSPLHF. The CDR3 DNA reads TGTGCCAGCAGTTCCGGGACAGGCAAGGGTTCACCCCTCCACTTT.

The chain couples TRBV7-9 to TRBJ1-1; 7 bases match TRBD1. Germline values: CDR1 SEHNR, CDR2 FQNEAQ (reference sequence). V lost 1 base and J lost 10; bases outside the gene matches: 6. This CDR3 spans 13 amino acids. The CDR3 region has the DNA TGTGCCAGCAGCTTAGAGGGGGCCTCCGGAGCTTTCTTT. Residues: CASSLEGASGAFF.

The chain recombines TRBV9 with TRBJ1-2; 11 positions match TRBD1. The V and J ends lost 4 bases and 4 bases, in that order; junction bases with no gene match: 12. This CDR3 has 17 amino acids. Germline CDR1 reads SGDLS; CDR2 reads YYNGEE. The CDR3 DNA follows: TGTGCCAGCAGCTCAATGGCGGACAGGGGGCTGACCTATGGCTACACCTTC. Translated, it gives CASSSMADRGLTYGYTF.